These 10 T cell receptor beta chains originate from one sample sequenced in a study of shared clonotypes between healthy human individuals. Here immunoSEQ multiplex PCR was the method, and the copy in TCRdb shows in-frame clones only, minus some. The sample has over a million clones, around 76% seen once. The sample was memory CD4+ T cells sorted from blood. Subset described: CD45RA-negative fraction. The receptors come from a man aged 18 to 30 in good health.

This chain uses TRBV2 with TRBJ1-1; TRBD1 is a possible D gene (6 bases). The ends were cut back, 4 bases at V and 0 bases at J, with 9 bases in the middle. CDR1 and CDR2 from the germline V gene are SNHLY and FYNNEI. The CDR3 loop spans 14 amino acids. The CDR3 DNA reads TGTGCCAGCAGTGCAACAGGGATGAACACTGAAGCTTTCTTT. The encoded protein is CASSATGMNTEAFF.

The rearrangement joins TRBV7-2 to TRBJ2-1; TRBD2 is a possible D gene (5 bases). The V gene's germline CDR1 is SGHTA and CDR2 FQGNSA. The CDR3 loop spans 16 amino acids. V was pared by 5 bases and J by 0 bases, with 14 bases between. The CDR3 DNA reads TGTGCCAGCAGCATCGGACTTTCAAGCTCCTACAATGAGCAGTTCTTC. Translating gives CASSIGLSSSYNEQFF.

This clone was seen more than once but under ten times. V gene TRBV7-6 combines with J gene TRBJ2-3, with D uncertain. V lost 5 bases and J lost 0, with 9 bases in between. Germline V gene sequence: CDR1 SGHVS, CDR2 FNYEAQ. CDR3 length equals 14 residues. The CDR3 is CASSPFVSTDTQYF. The CDR3, as DNA: TGTGCCAGCAGCCCGTTTGTAAGCACAGATACGCAGTATTTT. Combining the CDR3 with reference TRBV7-6 and TRBJ2-3 gives the whole variable domain GAGVSQSPRYKVTKRGQDVALRCDPISGHVSLYWYRQALGQGPEFLTYFNYEAQQDKSGLPNDRFSAERPEGSISTLTIQRTEQRDSAMYRCASSPFVSTDTQYFGPGTRLTVL.

V is TRBV5-8 and J is TRBJ2-3; D is possibly TRBD1 or TRBD2 (5 bases each). This CDR3 is built from 16 residues. The germline V gene encodes CDR1 SGHTS and CDR2 YDEGEE. The V and J ends lost 1 base and 0 bases respectively, with 12 bases between them. CDR3 residues: CASSLRGDISTDTQYF. CDR3 in DNA: TGTGCCAGCAGCTTGCGAGGGGATATTAGCACAGATACGCAGTATTTT.

This clone occurred a few times. The chain has TRBV5-1 and TRBJ2-2; 7 bases map to TRBD1. J gave up 0 bases and V 3 bases, and 5 bases lay outside the gene matches. Germline assignment: CDR1 SGHRS and CDR2 YFSETQ. The CDR3 is 16 amino acids. Here the CDR3 DNA reads TGCGCCAGCAGCTGGGACAGATACGCGAACACCGGGGAGCTGTTTTTT. It specifies CASSWDRYANTGELFF. Drawing the rest from reference TRBV5-1 and TRBJ2-2, the complete variable domain is KAGVTQTPRYLIKTRGQQVTLSCSPISGHRSVSWYQQTPGQGLQFLFEYFSETQRNKGNFPGRFSGRQFSNSRSEMNVSTLELGDSALYLCASSWDRYANTGELFFGEGSRLTVL.

The CDR3 here is CASSQDLGQGNQPQHF. CDR3 DNA sequence: TGCGCCAGCAGCCAAGATCTGGGACAGGGCAATCAGCCCCAGCATTTT. The V and J genes are TRBV4-3 and TRBJ1-5; 8 bases map to TRBD1. The CDR3 is 16 residues long. Germline assignment: CDR1 LGHNA and CDR2 YSLEER. With 0 bases clipped from V and 2 bases from J, the junction kept 3 bases outside the gene matches.

The chain recombines TRBV29-1 with TRBJ2-3; maybe TRBD2 (6 bases). The CDR3 is made up of 17 amino acids. Germline V gene sequence: CDR1 SQVTM, CDR2 ANQGSEA. V lost 4 bases and J lost 3, with 23 bases in between. CDR3 amino acids: CSVGSGGVAATTDTQYF. The CDR3 coding sequence is TGCAGCGTTGGTTCCGGTGGAGTAGCGGCTACGACAGATACGCAGTATTTT.

Many counts were recorded for this clone. Other DNA sequences of this sample code for an identical CDR3. The chain recombines TRBV5-1 with TRBJ2-7; the D call may be TRBD1 or TRBD2 (5 bases each). The CDR3 length is 14 residues. Trimming removed 2 bases from V and 2 bases from J, with 11 bases in between. CDR1 is SGHRS, CDR2 YFSETQ, per germline. The CDR3 DNA is TGCGCCAGCAGCTTTGGGGGTAAACCCTACGAGCAGTACTTC. Amino acids: CASSFGGKPYEQYF.

This chain connects TRBV5-1 to TRBJ2-1; D may be TRBD1 or TRBD2 (5 bases each). Deletions cut 0 bases from V and 0 bases from J, with 10 bases between. From germline, CDR1 is SGHRS and CDR2 YFSETQ. The CDR3 consists of 16 residues. The CDR3 bases are TGCGCCAGCAGCTTGGGGGGGTTTAGCTCCTACAATGAGCAGTTCTTC. This sequence encodes CASSLGGFSSYNEQFF. The whole variable domain, filled in from reference TRBV5-1 and TRBJ2-1, reads KAGVTQTPRYLIKTRGQQVTLSCSPISGHRSVSWYQQTPGQGLQFLFEYFSETQRNKGNFPGRFSGRQFSNSRSEMNVSTLELGDSALYLCASSLGGFSSYNEQFFGPGTRLTVL.

This clone came up many times. The CDR3 protein is CAWSDWGRRDTEAFF. CDR3 sequence (DNA): TGTGCCTGGAGTGACTGGGGGCGGAGGGACACTGAAGCTTTCTTT. The rearrangement joins TRBV30 to TRBJ1-1; tentatively, D is TRBD1 (6 bases). CDR3 length equals 15 residues. Trimming left V 1 base short and J 3 bases short, with 15 bases between. The germline CDR1 and CDR2 sequences are GTSNPN and SVGIG (reference sequence).